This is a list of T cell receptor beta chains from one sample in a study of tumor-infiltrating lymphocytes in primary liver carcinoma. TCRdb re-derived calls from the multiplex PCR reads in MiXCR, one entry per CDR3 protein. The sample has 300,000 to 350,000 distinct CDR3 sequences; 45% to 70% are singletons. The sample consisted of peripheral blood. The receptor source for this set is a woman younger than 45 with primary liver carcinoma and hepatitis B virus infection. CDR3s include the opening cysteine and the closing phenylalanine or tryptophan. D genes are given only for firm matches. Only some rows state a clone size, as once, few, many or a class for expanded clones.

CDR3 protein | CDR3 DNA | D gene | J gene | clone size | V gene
CSVRSSPAKNIQYF | TGCAGTGTTAGGTCTAGTCCAGCCAAAAACATTCAGTACTTC | - | TRBJ2-4 | - | TRBV20-1
CASGAGGKVRYYEQYF | TGTGCCAGCGGGGCGGGAGGGAAAGTTCGATATTACGAGCAGTACTTC | TRBD2 | TRBJ2-7 | - | TRBV12-3/TRBV12-4
CVWGGLRGTEAFF | TGTGTCTGGGGGGGACTTCGAGGAACTGAAGCTTTCTTT | - | TRBJ1-1 | once | TRBV30
CASSYTTGAVGEALF | TGTGCCAGCAGCTACACGACAGGGGCGGTGGGAGAAGCTCTCTTT | TRBD1 | TRBJ1-1 | once | TRBV6-5
CANNHRDDYNEQFF | TGTGCCAACAACCACCGGGACGACTACAATGAGCAGTTCTTC | - | TRBJ2-1 | - | TRBV6-6
CSVEVTDRWSDEQYF | TGCAGCGTTGAAGTGACGGACAGGTGGTCCGACGAGCAGTACTTC | TRBD1 | TRBJ2-7 | many | TRBV29-1
CASSYKDNSSYEQYF | TGTGCTAGCAGCTACAAGGACAACAGCTCCTACGAGCAGTACTTC | - | TRBJ2-7 | - | TRBV6-5
CASSSSEIGYQPQHF | TGTGCCAGCAGTTCTTCCGAGATAGGGTATCAGCCCCAGCATTTT | - | TRBJ1-5 | - | TRBV28
CASSPTGQGAGANVLTF | TGTGCCAGCAGTCCTACGGGACAGGGGGCTGGGGCCAACGTCCTGACTTTC | TRBD1 | TRBJ2-6 | - | TRBV2
CASSPRGGSGANEQFF | TGTGCTAGCAGCCCCCGGGGAGGTAGTGGAGCCAATGAGCAGTTCTTC | - | TRBJ2-1 | - | TRBV7-3
CASSRNKGVNTGELFF | TGCGCCAGCAGCCGGAACAAAGGCGTGAACACAGGGGAGCTGTTTTTT | - | TRBJ2-2 | - | TRBV4-1
CASTPRAGNNSPLHF | TGTGCCAGCACCCCTCGGGCGGGGAATAATTCACCCCTCCACTTT | - | TRBJ1-6 | many | TRBV6-6
CASSPTPSGNTIYF | TGTGCCAGCAGTCCTACTCCCTCTGGAAACACCATATATTTT | - | TRBJ1-3 | - | TRBV12-3/TRBV12-4
CASSRGGVTDTQYF | TGTGCCAGCAGTCGGGGGGGTGTAACAGATACGCAGTATTTT | TRBD2 | TRBJ2-3 | few | TRBV28
CASNHWTGTFPATEAFF | TGTGCCAGCAACCATTGGACAGGGACCTTCCCGGCCACTGAAGCTTTCTTT | TRBD1 | TRBJ1-1 | - | TRBV5-6
CASNNREVNQPQHF | TGTGCCAGTAATAACAGGGAAGTAAATCAGCCCCAGCATTTT | - | TRBJ1-5 | - | TRBV19
CASSEPYRYSTDTQYF | TGTGCCAGCAGCGAACCATACCGCTACAGCACAGATACGCAGTATTTT | - | TRBJ2-3 | - | TRBV5-4
CSVDGTSGIYNEQFF | TGCAGCGTAGACGGGACTAGCGGAATCTACAATGAGCAGTTCTTC | TRBD2 | TRBJ2-1 | few | TRBV29-1
CASSLDRSYEQHF | TGTGCCAGCAGCTTAGATCGAAGCTACGAGCAGCACTTC | - | TRBJ2-7 | - | TRBV11-2
CASSFLRAGEAFF | TGTGCCAGCAGTTTTCTCAGGGCTGGGGAAGCTTTCTTT | - | TRBJ1-1 | - | TRBV28
CASSKDRGQNIQYF | TGTGCCAGCAGTAAGGACAGGGGGCAAAACATTCAGTACTTC | TRBD1 | TRBJ2-4 | many | TRBV6-1
CASNNWNTEAFF | TGTGCCAGTAATAATTGGAACACTGAAGCTTTCTTT | - | TRBJ1-1 | - | TRBV11-2
CASSQEGTSGSSYNEQFF | TGCGCCAGCAGCCAAGAGGGGACTAGCGGGAGTTCCTACAATGAGCAGTTCTTC | TRBD2 | TRBJ2-1 | few | TRBV4-1
CASSYSVGTGELFF | TGTGCCAGCAGTTATTCCGTGGGCACCGGGGAGCTGTTTTTT | - | TRBJ2-2 | - | TRBV12-3/TRBV12-4
CASSWDREGSYNEQFF | TGTGCCAGCAGTTGGGACAGGGAGGGATCCTACAATGAGCAGTTCTTC | TRBD1 | TRBJ2-1 | - | TRBV6-6
CATGLAGGNHEQYF | TGTGCCACCGGACTAGCGGGAGGCAACCACGAGCAGTACTTC | TRBD2 | TRBJ2-7 | few | TRBV12-3/TRBV12-4
CASSLVAGAVEQYF | TGTGCCAGCAGCTTAGTCGCGGGAGCGGTAGAGCAGTACTTC | TRBD2 | TRBJ2-7 | many | TRBV11-2
CASSQVVSVANYEQYF | TGCGCCAGCAGCCAAGTTGTGTCCGTAGCCAACTACGAGCAGTACTTC | - | TRBJ2-7 | few | TRBV4-1
CASSRDRMTYEQYF | TGTGCCAGCAGTCGGGACAGGATGACCTACGAGCAGTACTTC | TRBD1 | TRBJ2-7 | - | TRBV4-2
CASRGGGVTEAFF | TGCGCCAGCAGGGGGGGCGGGGTAACTGAAGCTTTCTTT | - | TRBJ1-1 | few | TRBV10-2
CASSLEQPSTDTQYF | TGCGCCAGCAGCTTGGAGCAACCTAGCACAGATACGCAGTATTTT | - | TRBJ2-3 | - | TRBV5-1
CAISQGTSGYYERYF | TGCGCCATCAGCCAAGGGACTAGCGGGTATTACGAGCGGTACTTC | TRBD2 | TRBJ2-7 | once | TRBV4-3
CASSLDGTYSSYGYTF | TGTGCCAGCAGCTTAGACGGGACGTATAGTTCCTATGGCTACACCTTC | - | TRBJ1-2 | few | TRBV7-9
CAANSQGDAEAFF | TGTGCCGCCAACTCCCAGGGAGACGCTGAAGCTTTCTTT | - | TRBJ1-1 | - | TRBV30
CASSQVGVLNTGSFF | TGCGCCAGCAGCCAAGTTGGGGTGCTGAACACTGGATCTTTCTTT | - | TRBJ1-1 | - | TRBV4-3
CVSSLGQRTIMQFF | TGTGTCAGCAGTTTGGGACAGCGGACAATTATGCAGTTCTTC | TRBD1 | TRBJ2-1 | - | TRBV6-5
CASSQAPGGYSNQPQHF | TGCGCCAGCAGCCAAGCCCCGGGCGGTTATAGCAATCAGCCCCAGCATTTT | - | TRBJ1-5 | many | TRBV4-1
CVSSHVSDSNQPQHF | TGCGTCAGCAGCCATGTTTCGGATAGCAATCAGCCCCAGCATTTT | - | TRBJ1-5 | - | TRBV4-1
CVSSRISTNSKYF | TGTGTCAGCAGTAGAATCTCGACGAATTCTAAGTACTTC | - | TRBJ2-4 | - | TRBV6-7
CASGFAAGGFEQYF | TGTGCCAGTGGCTTTGCCGCGGGAGGGTTCGAGCAGTACTTC | TRBD2 | TRBJ2-7 | - | TRBV11-1
CASSVALGGEQYF | TGTGCCAGCAGCGTAGCACTCGGGGGCGAGCAGTACTTT | - | TRBJ2-7 | - | TRBV11-2
CTSSLREGREQYF | TGTACCAGCAGTTTGCGGGAGGGCAGGGAGCAGTACTTC | TRBD2 | TRBJ2-7 | - | TRBV12-3/TRBV12-4
CASSYSQGLNEQFF | TGTGCCAGCAGTTATTCTCAGGGGCTAAATGAGCAGTTCTTC | - | TRBJ2-1 | many | TRBV6-5
CASSLTPQRRNTQYF | TGTGCCAGCAGCTTAACCCCTCAGCGACGAAATACGCAGTATTTT | - | TRBJ2-3 | few | TRBV7-9
CASSSRQIMNIEAFF | TGTGCCAGCAGTTCGAGACAGATTATGAACATTGAAGCTTTCTTT | - | TRBJ1-1 | - | TRBV12-3/TRBV12-4
CASSFPPSGASTDTQYF | TGTGCCAGCAGCTTCCCCCCTAGCGGAGCTAGCACAGATACGCAGTATTTT | TRBD2 | TRBJ2-3 | few | TRBV5-6
CASRPTKPAEAFF | TGTGCCAGCAGGCCCACGAAACCGGCTGAAGCTTTCTTT | - | TRBJ1-1 | - | TRBV28
CSVAAGIEQFF | TGCAGCGTTGCCGCAGGTATTGAGCAGTTCTTC | - | TRBJ2-1 | many | TRBV29-1
CAGCGALNTEAFF | TGTGCCGGGTGTGGGGCCCTGAACACTGAAGCTTTCTTT | - | TRBJ1-1 | - | TRBV6-6
CASSEVFGTGANGYTF | TGCGCCAGCAGTGAAGTTTTCGGGACAGGGGCCAATGGCTACACCTTC | TRBD1 | TRBJ1-2 | many | TRBV10-2
CASSQDMGPGVSLIEAFF | TGCGCCAGCAGCCAAGATATGGGTCCCGGTGTTTCCCTCATTGAAGCTTTCTTT | - | TRBJ1-1 | - | TRBV4-3
CASSLFGTVSHQPQHF | TGTGCCAGCAGTTTATTCGGGACAGTCAGTCATCAGCCCCAGCATTTT | TRBD1 | TRBJ1-5 | - | TRBV28
CASSFHRGSSYYGYTF | TGTGCCAGCAGCTTTCACCGGGGAAGCTCCTACTATGGCTACACCTTC | - | TRBJ1-2 | - | TRBV6-5
CASSWDRGRDTEAFF | TGCGCCAGCAGTTGGGACCGGGGGAGGGACACTGAAGCTTTCTTT | - | TRBJ1-1 | - | TRBV4-1